Detailed here is one T cell receptor (beta chain). This specimen comes from a study of blood T cell repertoires in COVID-19. Overall study context: The United States, Italy and Spain provided the acute and convalescent COVID-19 samples.

Germline V gene data show CDR1 as KGHSH and CDR2 as LQKENI. V gave up 2 bases and J gave up 2 bases; unmatched junction bases: 4. The CDR3 has 15 amino acids. Researchers sorted participants into cohorts using their self-reported clinical history. Donors in Cohort 3 counted as recovered after two negative PCRs, clearance, or symptom resolution. This table comes from immunoSEQ multiplex PCR, and its TCRdb copy is limited to in-frame clones, with some not included. The sample consists of approximately 200,000 clones, over 80% of them appearing once. Sequenced sample: PBMCs or T cells enriched from blood (not recorded which). The rearrangement uses TRBV18 and TRBJ1-2, with TRBD1 matching over 8 bases. The TCR comes from a man younger than 40 who had recovered from COVID-19. The DNA of the CDR3 is TGTGCCAGCTCACCAAGCAGGGGGCAAAACTATGGCTACACCTTC. It is translated as CASSPSRGQNYGYTF.